The entry below describes one TCR beta chain. In germline, CDR1 is SQVTM, CDR2 ANQGSEA. J was trimmed by 7 bases and V by 7 bases; bases with no gene match: 7. The CDR3 runs to 13 residues. The data were taken from a study of Tregs in tolerant kidney transplant recipients. Measured with immunoSEQ multiplex PCR; TCRdb has only the in-frame clones, and not every one. Of 50,000 to 75,000 clones in the sample, 70% to 90% were seen once. The sample here was Tregs from blood, taken before the transplant. The rearrangement links TRBV29-1 to TRBJ1-5; 10 positions match TRBD1. The sequence was collected from a human donor who received a combined kidney and bone marrow transplant. CDR3 DNA: TGCAGCGCTGGGACAGGGGAGGGACAGCCCCAGCATTTT. Translation gives CSAGTGEGQPQHF.